Sequencing of this T cell receptor beta chain was carried out in a study of cytomegalovirus exposure and HLA in healthy donors. The table lists this clone with a few counts. Its specificity is not known. The donors gave bone marrow, and they were healthy. Study results and limitations: Approximately 160 TCR beta chains were listed as cytomegalovirus-associated. In a later analysis, V- and J-gene trimming of beta chains associated with a DCLRE1C missense variant, replicated independently. Owing to their indistinguishability, certain V segments, notably TRBV6-2 and TRBV6-3, were excluded.

The PCR made use of 60 Vbeta and 13 Jbeta primers. The protocol was immunoSEQ multiplex PCR, while the TCRdb copy is restricted to in-frame clones and leaves out a portion. The data contain more than 95,000 clones, 9.5% to 15% of them singletons. With V trimmed by 0 bases and J by 7 bases, 9 bases remained unmatched. CDR3 size: 17 residues. Germline V CDR1 and CDR2: LGHNA, YNFKEQ. The chain joins TRBV4-2 to TRBJ1-4, with 9 bases that match TRBD1. Sequencing input: PBMCs. This sequence originates from a man aged 35-49 years in good health and CMV-seropositive. The CDR3 reads CASSQDANRGLTEKLFF. In DNA, the CDR3 is TGTGCCAGCAGCCAAGACGCGAACAGGGGGCTGACTGAAAAACTGTTTTTT.